A selection of T cell receptor beta chains follows, all from one sample in a study of T cell changes during pregnancy in multiple sclerosis. The assay was immunoSEQ multiplex PCR, and TCRdb's table has in-frame clones only and misses some. Seen here are about 22,000 clones, 87% observed once, and the top ten hold less than 9.5%. Material: CD8+ T cells from peripheral blood mononuclear cells, obtained after pregnancy. Every receptor here comes from a female donor with multiple sclerosis, enrolled in a pregnancy study. The conserved cysteine and the conserved F or W are not part of the CDR3 here.

J: TRBJ2-1
V: TRBV5-4
CDR3: ASSLGAGLKNEQF

J: TRBJ2-2
V: TRBV12-5
CDR3: ASWSGELF

J: TRBJ2-6
V: TRBV28
CDR3: ASSLWGQGGLSGANVLT

J: TRBJ1-1
V: TRBV5-4
CDR3: ASSPGTDPEAF

J: TRBJ1-3
V: TRBV27
CDR3: ASSLQGGNTIY

J: TRBJ2-1
V: TRBV11-2
CDR3: ASSSLAGGPLDNEQF

J: TRBJ2-1
V: TRBV7-9
CDR3: ASSELAGGLDEQF

J: TRBJ2-3
V: TRBV5-6
CDR3: ASSLTGQGLITDTQY

J: TRBJ2-7
V: TRBV27
CDR3: ASSPSLAEFSYEQY

J: TRBJ1-2
V: TRBV5-4
CDR3: ASSLDAGESGPGYT

J: TRBJ1-1
V: TRBV13
CDR3: ASSRELTEAF

J: TRBJ2-7
V: TRBV6-1
CDR3: ASSEDTSGSYEQY

J: TRBJ2-5
V: TRBV9
CDR3: ARLAGGPYQETQY

J: TRBJ1-5
V: TRBV6-1
CDR3: ASSDWHQPQH

J: TRBJ2-7
V: TRBV9
CDR3: ASSVVGGPTYEQY

J: TRBJ1-2
V: TRBV5-4
CDR3: ASSLARDRPYGYT

J: TRBJ1-5
V: TRBV27
CDR3: ASSPNRVGQPQH

J: TRBJ2-5
V: TRBV5-4
CDR3: ASSFNEAIQETQY

J: TRBJ2-3
V: TRBV10-1
CDR3: ASSEWSVDHSTDTQY

J: TRBJ2-7
V: TRBV7-9
CDR3: ASSQSVGSYEQY

J: TRBJ2-5
V: TRBV21-1
CDR3: ASSPRGYLKKTQY

J: TRBJ2-1
V: TRBV5-1
CDR3: ASSLSQGLNEQF

J: TRBJ2-5
V: TRBV25-1
CDR3: ASGPGTQY

J: TRBJ2-1
V: TRBV4-2
CDR3: ASSQAHRRQGLYNEQF

J: TRBJ2-1
V: TRBV7-2
CDR3: ASSLLAGGIDEQF

J: TRBJ2-7
V: TRBV28
CDR3: ASSPQGFTYEQY

J: TRBJ2-3
V: TRBV2
CDR3: ASSERQGSDTQY

J: TRBJ2-5
V: TRBV7-9
CDR3: ASSPTTSGSAETQY

J: TRBJ2-7
V: TRBV6-1
CDR3: ASSLDSPYEQY

J: TRBJ1-2
V: TRBV27
CDR3: ASSQGTGFYGYT

J: TRBJ1-2
V: TRBV6-5
CDR3: ASSYSTGWHGYT

J: TRBJ2-7
V: TRBV21-1
CDR3: ASSDGTGSYEQY

J: TRBJ2-5
V: TRBV7-9
CDR3: ASSLAGMARGSQETQY

J: TRBJ2-1
V: TRBV28
CDR3: ASSLPVRREGLEQF

J: TRBJ2-5
V: TRBV5-4
CDR3: ASGQAQETQY

J: TRBJ2-3
V: TRBV13
CDR3: ASSWTSGTDTQY

J: TRBJ2-3
V: TRBV29-1
CDR3: SALTSGRTDTQY

J: TRBJ2-7
V: TRBV19
CDR3: ASSPYRDYEQY

J: TRBJ2-3
V: TRBV27
CDR3: ASSSDRTGRSTDTQY

J: TRBJ2-1
V: TRBV19
CDR3: ASSIPSGRANEQF

J: TRBJ2-7
V: TRBV11-2
CDR3: ASSLYRGPTPYEQY

J: TRBJ1-2
V: TRBV5-1
CDR3: ASSLVQGQLGYT

J: TRBJ2-7
V: TRBV5-1
CDR3: ASSSGTSVAYEQY

J: TRBJ1-2
V: TRBV7-8
CDR3: ASSLFPRGGALGRGYT

J: TRBJ2-1
V: TRBV19
CDR3: ASSIVGGYNEQF

J: TRBJ2-1
V: TRBV2
CDR3: ASRRPGTSRNEQF

J: TRBJ1-1
V: TRBV5-1
CDR3: ASSLQGPNTEAF

J: TRBJ1-2
V: TRBV9
CDR3: ASSHQTGTSNYGYT

J: TRBJ1-1
V: TRBV4-3
CDR3: ASSQEATMNTEAF

J: TRBJ1-1
V: TRBV13
CDR3: ASSETQGTEAF

J: TRBJ2-7
V: TRBV19
CDR3: ASKLYRDSPWYEQY

J: TRBJ1-5
V: TRBV27
CDR3: ASSPGAVSNQPQH